The 21 T cell receptor beta chains below all came from one sample that was sequenced in a study of blood T cell repertoires in COVID-19. The table came from immunoSEQ multiplex PCR; TCRdb's copy has only in-frame clones and leaves some out. The table has about 240,000 clones, 70% to 90% seen once. Sequenced: peripheral blood. The source of these receptors is a man between 60 and 75 years old with acute or convalescent COVID-19.

The chain couples TRBV7-2 to TRBJ2-7, with unresolved D. From germline, CDR1 is SGHTA and CDR2 FQGNSA. The CDR3 contains 11 residues. The V end lost 3 bases, the J end lost 2 bases, and 2 bases lay between the germline ends. CDR3 amino acids: CASSFTYEQYF. CDR3 in DNA: TGTGCCAGCAGCTTTACCTACGAGCAGTACTTC.

This rearrangement joins TRBV13 to TRBJ2-3; 9 bases are a match to TRBD1. CDR3 size: 18 residues. V lost 0 bases, J lost 1 base, and 8 bases stayed unmatched. Germline CDR1 is PRHDT and CDR2 is FYEKMQ (reference sequence). The CDR3: CASSLGGGTGRGTDTQYF. Written as DNA, the CDR3 is TGTGCCAGCAGCTTAGGGGGCGGGACAGGGCGCGGCACAGATACGCAGTATTTT.

The CDR3 sequence is CAITGDSNQPQHF. The CDR3 DNA reads as TGTGCCATAACAGGGGATAGCAATCAGCCCCAGCATTTT. The rearrangement joins TRBV10-3 to TRBJ1-5; 7 positions agree with TRBD1. The CDR3 length is 13 residues. Germline V gene lookup returns CDR1 ENHRY and CDR2 SYGVKD. J was trimmed by 0 bases and V by 9 bases; bases with no gene match: 2.

This clone was observed a few times. This rearrangement joins TRBV11-3 to TRBJ2-2, with TRBD1 matching over 9 bases. V lost 2 bases and J lost 8; bases outside the gene matches: 3. This CDR3 is 14 amino acids long. Germline V gene sequence: CDR1 SGHNT, CDR2 YENEEA. The CDR3 is CASSLNRGLGELFF. The CDR3 DNA reads as TGTGCCAGCAGCTTAAACAGGGGGCTGGGGGAGCTGTTTTTT.

V gene TRBV2 combines with J gene TRBJ1-4; a possible D gene is TRBD1 (5 bases). V was trimmed by 6 bases and J by 7 bases, leaving 18 bases between them. Germline CDR1 SNHLY, CDR2 FYNNEI. The CDR3 loop spans 15 amino acids. The CDR3 DNA is TGTGCCAGCAGCGCCGACAACGGGGGAGGTGAAAAACTGTTTTTT. Protein product: CASSADNGGGEKLFF.

This clone has just one count. The chain links TRBV4-2 to TRBJ2-4; 7 bases map to TRBD1. V lost 4 bases, J lost 5 bases, and 5 bases stayed unmatched. In germline, CDR1 is LGHNA, CDR2 YNFKEQ. The CDR3 runs to 14 residues. For the CDR3, the DNA is TGTGCCAGCAGCCTTGGGACAGACCAAAACATTCAGTACTTC. It translates to CASSLGTDQNIQYF.

This clone was picked up a small number of times. V is TRBV29-1 and J is TRBJ2-7; 7 bases align to TRBD1. CDR1 is SQVTM, CDR2 ANQGSEA, per germline. CDR3 length: 14 amino acids. V dropped 6 bases and J dropped 1; count of bases not matched to a gene: 9. The CDR3: CSVGPGQQSYEQYF. CDR3 bases: TGCAGCGTCGGACCGGGACAGCAATCCTACGAGCAGTACTTC.

The chain carries TRBV6-2 or TRBV6-3 and TRBJ2-1; TRBD2 aligns across 9 bases. Germline values: CDR1 MNHEY, CDR2 SVGEGT. With 6 bases clipped from V and 2 bases from J, the junction kept 14 bases outside the gene matches. The length of the CDR3 is 18 residues. The CDR3 loop is CASSRTNPASGTYNEQFF. The CDR3 DNA reads TGTGCCAGCAGCCGCACTAACCCTGCTAGCGGGACCTACAATGAGCAGTTCTTC.

The genes are TRBV19 and TRBJ2-1; D ambiguous. This CDR3 has 11 amino acids. In germline, CDR1 is LNHDA, CDR2 SQIVND (reference sequence). Trimming stripped 7 bases from V and 2 bases from J, with 3 bases between. The DNA for the CDR3 is TGTGCCAGTACCGCCTACAATGAGCAGTTCTTC. Protein product: CASTAYNEQFF.

V gene TRBV28 combines with J gene TRBJ2-2; 8 nucleotides align to TRBD2. The CDR3 is 16 amino acids. The junction had 9 bases not matched to a gene; V was cut back by 5 bases and J by 4 bases. Germline V gene data show CDR1 as MDHEN and CDR2 as SYDVKM. CDR3 amino acids: CASSIGGGEGTGELFF. For the CDR3, the DNA is TGTGCCAGCAGTATCGGGGGGGGCGAGGGCACCGGGGAGCTGTTTTTT.

This clone was seen just once. DNA of the CDR3: TGCGCCAGCAGCCAAGCCGGGGGGGTAGGTGGCTACACCTTC. Amino acids: CASSQAGGVGGYTF. V is TRBV4-1 and J is TRBJ1-2; weak D call: TRBD1 (5 bases). Trimming took off 1 base at V and 7 bases at J, with 13 bases between the two ends. This CDR3 has 14 amino acids. CDR1 MGHRA and CDR2 YSYEKL come from the germline V gene.

This clone was detected once. The chain employs TRBV27 and TRBJ2-3; TRBD1 matches at 8 bases. The CDR3 is 15 amino acids. The V gene's germline CDR1 is MNHEY and CDR2 SMNVEV (reference sequence). V gave up 7 bases and J gave up 2 bases; unmatched junction bases: 8. The CDR3 loop is CASTRTGRSTDTQYF. In DNA, the CDR3 is TGTGCCAGCACTCGGACAGGGCGATCCACAGATACGCAGTATTTT.

This chain connects TRBV7-9 to TRBJ1-4, with unresolved D. The CDR3 has 15 amino acids. V was cut by 5 bases and J by 7 bases, with 17 bases left in between. Germline CDR1 is SEHNR and CDR2 is FQNEAQ (reference sequence). The CDR3 loop reads CASSKGPSLAEKLFF. As DNA, the CDR3 is TGTGCCAGCAGCAAAGGGCCCTCCCTTGCTGAAAAACTGTTTTTT.

The chain is built from TRBV11-3 and TRBJ2-7, with 10 bases aligning to TRBD1. This CDR3 contains 15 residues. Unmatched junction bases numbered 11, after V lost 5 bases and J lost 7 bases. Germline values: CDR1 SGHNT, CDR2 YENEEA. CDR3 sequence: CASSPNRDRGGEQYF. The CDR3 DNA sequence: TGTGCCAGCAGCCCCAACCGGGACAGGGGAGGGGAGCAGTACTTC.

The rearrangement links TRBV15 to TRBJ2-1; 7 bases are shared with TRBD2. This CDR3 has 18 amino acids. Per germline, CDR1 LNHNV and CDR2 YYDKDF (reference sequence). Losses at the gene ends were 0 bases for V and 7 bases for J; bases not matched to a gene: 15. The CDR3 coding sequence is TGTGCCACCAGCAGAGATCTGGGGGGGTCTAGCCTAGGGAATGAGCAGTTCTTC. Its protein product is CATSRDLGGSSLGNEQFF.

V and J are TRBV2 and TRBJ2-2; TRBD2 is a possible D gene (6 bases). The CDR3 extends over 15 amino acids. The V gene's germline CDR1 is SNHLY and CDR2 FYNNEI. Trimming stripped 2 bases from V and 3 bases from J, with 10 bases between. DNA for the CDR3: TGTGCCAGCAGTGAAACCGGGGGAGACACCGGGGAGCTGTTTTTT. It specifies CASSETGGDTGELFF.

The CDR3 bases are TGTGCCAGCAGCATTCGACAGCAATGTGGAAACACCATATATTTT. Its translation: CASSIRQQCGNTIYF. The V and J genes are TRBV21-1 and TRBJ1-3; the table's D call of TRBD1 was not tested on the DNA. TRBV21-1 corresponds to a pseudogene. CDR3 size: 15 residues.

The chain has TRBV20-1 and TRBJ1-6; tentative D call: TRBD1 (6 bases). The CDR3 totals 15 residues. Deletions cut 3 bases from V and 5 bases from J, with 14 bases between. Germline-derived CDR1 and CDR2 are DFQATT and SNEGSKA (reference sequence). CDR3 DNA: TGCAGTGCTAGTCAACGGGGGGCCAATAATTCACCCCTCCACTTT. It specifies CSASQRGANNSPLHF.

CDR3 sequence reads: CASSLIAGGYNEQFF. The CDR3 nucleotides read TGTGCCAGCAGTCTTATAGCGGGAGGCTACAATGAGCAGTTCTTC. J is TRBJ2-1 and V is TRBV5-5, with 10 bases matching TRBD2. This CDR3 contains 15 residues. V dropped 5 bases and J dropped 3; count of bases not matched to a gene: 5. Germline V lookup: CDR1 SGHKS, CDR2 YYEKEE (reference sequence). Full variable domain (rest looked up from reference TRBV5-5 and TRBJ2-1): DAGVTQSPTHLIKTRGQQVTLRCSPISGHKSVSWYQQVLGQGPQFIFQYYEKEERGRGNFPDRFSARQFPNYSSELNVNALLLGDSALYLCASSLIAGGYNEQFFGPGTRLTVL.

The CDR3 region has the DNA TGTGCCAGCAGTTACTCAGGAGCGGGAGCCTACGAGCAGTACTTC. This sequence encodes CASSYSGAGAYEQYF. The chain couples TRBV6-6 to TRBJ2-7; TRBD2 matches 8 bases. Germline V gives CDR1 MNHNY, CDR2 SVGAGI (reference sequence). CDR3 length: 15 residues. The J segment lost 2 bases and the V segment lost 0 bases, leaving 3 bases of the junction unmatched.

The V gene is TRBV13, the J gene TRBJ1-1, with D perhaps matching TRBD1 (5 bases). Trimming left V 5 bases short and J 1 base short, with 11 bases between. The CDR3 contains 14 residues. Germline V gene lookup returns CDR1 PRHDT and CDR2 FYEKMQ (reference sequence). CDR3 nucleotide sequence: TGTGCCAGCAGCCGTAAGGGGCAGAACACTGAAGCTTTCTTT. Protein sequence: CASSRKGQNTEAFF.